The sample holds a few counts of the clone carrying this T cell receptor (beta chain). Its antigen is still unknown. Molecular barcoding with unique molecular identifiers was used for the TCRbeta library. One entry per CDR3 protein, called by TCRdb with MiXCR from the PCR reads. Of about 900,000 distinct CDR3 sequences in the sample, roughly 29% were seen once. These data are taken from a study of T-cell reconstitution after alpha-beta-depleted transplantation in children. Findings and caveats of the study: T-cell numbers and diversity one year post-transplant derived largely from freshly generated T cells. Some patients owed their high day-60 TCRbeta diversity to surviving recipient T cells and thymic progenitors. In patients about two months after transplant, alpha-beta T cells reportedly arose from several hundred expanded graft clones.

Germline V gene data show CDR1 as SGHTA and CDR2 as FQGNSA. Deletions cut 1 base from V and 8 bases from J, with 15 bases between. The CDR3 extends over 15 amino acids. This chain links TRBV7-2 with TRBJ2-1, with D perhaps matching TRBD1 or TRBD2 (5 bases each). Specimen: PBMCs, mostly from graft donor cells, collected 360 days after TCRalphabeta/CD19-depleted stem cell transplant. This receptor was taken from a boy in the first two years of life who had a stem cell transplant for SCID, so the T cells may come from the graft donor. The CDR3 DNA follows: TGTGCCAGCAGCTTAGTTTGGGGGTCAAGGGATGAGCAGTTCTTC. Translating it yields CASSLVWGSRDEQFF.